These 18 T cell receptor beta chains came from one sample sequenced in a study of spatial heterogeneity in lung cancer. TCRdb recomputed calls from the 5' RACE reads with MiXCR, one row per CDR3 protein. Of over 9,500 distinct CDR3 sequences listed, about 4% are singletons. The time point is: sample taken at primary tumor resection. Frozen PBMC, nontumor lung or tumor provided whole RNA, which was sequenced unsorted. This material consisted of normal lung tissue next to the tumor, taken at surgery. The receptors were gathered from a male donor with early-stage non-small cell lung cancer.

The chain has TRBV12-3 or TRBV12-4 and TRBJ2-6; TRBD1 aligns across 8 bases. V lost 5 bases to trimming and J lost 0 bases; unmatched junction nucleotides: 12. The CDR3 extends over 19 amino acids. The CDR3 protein is CASSLHYRGFSSGANVLTF. The DNA of the CDR3 is TGTGCCAGCAGTCTCCATTACAGGGGGTTCAGCTCTGGGGCCAACGTCCTGACTTTC.

This clonotype has ten or more counts. The V call is TRBV11-2, the J call TRBJ2-1; possibly TRBD1 for D (5 bases). V lost 0 bases, J lost 5 bases, and 11 bases lay in between. The CDR3 length is 15 residues. Germline CDR1 reads SGHAT; CDR2 reads FQNNGV. The CDR3 sequence is CASSLDPGPDNEQFF. In nucleotides, the CDR3 is TGTGCCAGCAGCTTAGATCCAGGGCCGGACAATGAGCAGTTCTTC.

CDR3 coding DNA: TGTGCCAGCAGCATTGGGACTACCGGGACCCAGTACTTC. Its protein product is CASSIGTTGTQYF. The chain combines TRBV11-2 with TRBJ2-5; 7 bases fit TRBD2. Losses at the gene ends were 5 bases for V and 7 bases for J; bases not matched to a gene: 7. Germline lookup yields CDR1 SGHAT and CDR2 FQNNGV. The CDR3 length is 13 residues.

This clonotype came up many times. The genes are TRBV25-1 and TRBJ1-1, with D unresolved. Germline V CDR1 and CDR2: MGHDK, SYGVNS. Trimming stripped 1 base from V and 2 bases from J, with 8 bases between. The CDR3 loop spans 14 amino acids. In DNA, the CDR3 is TGTGCCAGCAGTGAATTTCGCGAAAACACTGAAGCTTTCTTT. Translation gives CASSEFRENTEAFF.

This clonotype was detected ten times or more. The chain has TRBV20-1 and TRBJ2-6; the D is unclear. The germline gives CDR1 DFQATT, CDR2 SNEGSKA (reference sequence). The CDR3 covers 13 residues. The V end lost 0 bases, the J end lost 4 bases, and 4 bases lay between the germline ends. CDR3 bases: TGCAGTGCTAGAGATCCCGGGGCCAACGTCCTGACTTTC. It specifies CSARDPGANVLTF.

This clonotype has a count of ten or more. The chain combines TRBV4-3 with TRBJ2-5, with TRBD1 matching over 10 bases. The V segment lost 0 bases and the J segment 5 bases; nucleotides outside the gene matches: 12. The CDR3 contains 18 residues. Germline CDR1 is LGHNA and CDR2 is YSLEER. This CDR3 reads CASSQDLGQGIDSETQYF. The DNA of the CDR3 is TGCGCCAGCAGCCAAGATCTGGGACAGGGGATTGATTCGGAGACCCAGTACTTC.

This clonotype was observed at least ten times. The rearrangement uses TRBV4-3 and TRBJ2-3; no reliable D call. The germline CDR1 and CDR2 sequences are LGHNA and YSLEER. The V and J ends lost 3 bases and 6 bases respectively, with 10 bases between them. This CDR3 has 13 residues. CDR3 loop: CASSQGNMDTQYF. The CDR3, as DNA: TGCGCCAGCAGCCAGGGCAACATGGATACGCAGTATTTT.

V is TRBV20-1 and J is TRBJ2-1; 7 nucleotides match TRBD2. The CDR3 runs 15 residues. Germline V lookup: CDR1 DFQATT, CDR2 SNEGSKA (reference sequence). With 0 bases clipped from V and 4 bases from J, the junction kept 6 bases outside the gene matches. The CDR3 nucleotides read TGCAGTGCTAGAGATCTAGAGCGGGGTTACAATGAGCAGTTCTTC. Its translation is CSARDLERGYNEQFF.

This clonotype is labeled medium-sized. V and J are TRBV5-1 and TRBJ1-1; no firm D call. V lost 0 bases to trimming and J lost 1 base, with 7 bases between them. The germline CDR1 and CDR2 sequences are SGHRS and YFSETQ. The CDR3 consists of 14 residues. The CDR3, as DNA: TGCGCCAGCAGCTTGGTAGGGCCGAACACTGAAGCTTTCTTT. This codes for CASSLVGPNTEAFF.

This clonotype was detected many times. The V gene is TRBV10-3, the J gene TRBJ1-1; possibly TRBD1 for D (5 bases). From germline, CDR1 is ENHRY and CDR2 SYGVKD. The V end lost 6 bases, the J end lost 1 base, and 12 bases lay between the germline ends. The CDR3 spans 14 residues. For the CDR3, the DNA is TGTGCCATCAGGCGGGACGAGGGGAACACTGAAGCTTTCTTT. Translated: CAIRRDEGNTEAFF.

This clonotype appeared many times. A junction boundary mismatches the germline segment, possibly from a read error. The rearrangement uses TRBV7-7 and TRBJ2-2, with D perhaps matching TRBD1 (6 bases). Looked up from germline, CDR1 is SSHAT and CDR2 is FNYEAQ (reference sequence). The CDR3 is 16 residues long. The CDR3 sequence: CASSLDEDRNTGELFF. CDR3 nucleotides: TGTGCTAGCAGCCTAGATGAGGACAGGAACACCGGGGAGCTGTTTTTT.

This clonotype was recorded many times. The chain employs TRBV20-1 and TRBJ2-7; a weak D match, TRBD2 (6 bases). Germline CDR1 reads DFQATT; CDR2 reads SNEGSKA (reference sequence). V gave up 1 base and J gave up 6 bases, with 19 bases separating them. The CDR3 contains 15 residues. Written as DNA, the CDR3 is TGCAGTGCTAGAGGCCTCGAGCGGAGGGGAGGCGAGCAGTACTTC. It is translated as CSARGLERRGGEQYF.

By sample fraction, this clonotype is medium-sized. This rearrangement joins TRBV19 to TRBJ1-5; no firm D call. Germline loops: CDR1 LNHDA, CDR2 SQIVND (reference sequence). The CDR3 covers 16 residues. Deletions cut 5 bases from V and 4 bases from J, with 18 bases between. Here the CDR3 reads CASSPLDLSRNQPQHF. The DNA for the CDR3 is TGTGCCAGTAGTCCCCTGGACCTATCTCGGAATCAGCCCCAGCATTTT.

This clonotype was seen at least ten times. The V and J genes are TRBV7-9 and TRBJ2-5; D call uncertain. V lost 6 bases to trimming and J lost 5 bases, with 19 bases between them. This CDR3 comprises 15 residues. CDR1 and CDR2 from the germline V gene are SEHNR and FQNEAQ (reference sequence). The CDR3 spells CASRLTNLNPETQYF. In DNA form, the CDR3 reads TGTGCCAGCAGACTGACAAACCTAAACCCGGAGACCCAGTACTTC.

This clonotype was found many times. The chain joins TRBV4-1 to TRBJ2-3; D remains unclear. The germline V gene encodes CDR1 MGHRA and CDR2 YSYEKL. The V and J ends lost 5 bases and 1 base respectively, with 16 bases between them. The CDR3 has 16 residues. The CDR3 here is CASSSRERSGTDTQYF. CDR3 nucleotide sequence: TGCGCCAGCAGCTCAAGAGAGAGGTCGGGCACAGATACGCAGTATTTT.

Sample share makes this clonotype medium-sized. The chain recombines TRBV7-9 with TRBJ2-5; D remains ambiguous. V was trimmed by 11 bases and J by 5 bases, leaving 18 bases between them. CDR3 length equals 13 residues. The germline V gene has CDR1 SEHNR and CDR2 FQNEAQ (reference sequence). The CDR3 loop is CAVRAKGSETQYF. For the CDR3, the DNA is TGTGCCGTTAGAGCCAAAGGATCCGAGACCCAGTACTTC.

This clonotype is termed medium-sized. The CDR3, as DNA: TGTGCCAGCAGTGAATCCAGGGTCATCCTCACGGATGGCTACACCTTC. Protein product: CASSESRVILTDGYTF. The V and J genes are TRBV6-1 and TRBJ1-2, with a weak D call TRBD1 (5 bases). Germline values: CDR1 MNHNS, CDR2 SASEGT. V gave up 2 bases and J gave up 6 bases, with 19 bases separating them. This CDR3 is 16 amino acids long.

In this sample, this clonotype turned up many times. The V gene is TRBV7-2, the J gene TRBJ2-1, with D unresolved. Germline CDR1 and CDR2: SGHTA and FQGNSA. The ends were cut back, 2 bases at V and 6 bases at J, with 11 bases in the middle. This CDR3 has 14 amino acids. The CDR3 sequence: CASSLSRNSNEQFF. The CDR3 DNA reads as TGTGCCAGCAGCTTATCACGGAATAGCAATGAGCAGTTCTTC.